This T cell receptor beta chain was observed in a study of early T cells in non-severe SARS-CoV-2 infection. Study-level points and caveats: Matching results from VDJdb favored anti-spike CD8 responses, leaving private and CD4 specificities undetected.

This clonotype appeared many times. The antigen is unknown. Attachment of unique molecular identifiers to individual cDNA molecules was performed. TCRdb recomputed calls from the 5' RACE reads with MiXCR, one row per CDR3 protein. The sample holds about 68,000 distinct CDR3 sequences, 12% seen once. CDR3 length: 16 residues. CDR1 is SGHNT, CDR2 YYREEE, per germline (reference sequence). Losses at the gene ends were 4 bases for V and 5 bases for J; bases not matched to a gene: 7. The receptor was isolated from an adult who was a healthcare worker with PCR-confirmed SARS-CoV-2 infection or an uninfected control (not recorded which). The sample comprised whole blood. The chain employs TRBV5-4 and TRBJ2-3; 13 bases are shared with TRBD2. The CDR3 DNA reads TGTGCCAGCAGCCCACTAGCGGGGGGGCCGGAAGATACGCAGTATTTT. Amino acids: CASSPLAGGPEDTQYF.